The 2 T cell receptor beta chains reported below all come from one sample, sequenced in a study of post-analysis software for immune sequencing data. General study results and limits: In patients, TRBV5-6, TRBV5-1 and TRBV20-1 belonged to roughly five TRBV segments found more frequently than in controls.

Every TCR beta cDNA library bore unique molecular identifiers. Each CDR3 protein is one row after TCRdb ran MiXCR on the PCR reads. The data hold about 260,000 distinct CDR3 sequences, with about 38% observed a single time. Their target antigens are unknown. Sequenced input: blood. These receptors all stem from a girl aged 5-17 years with multiple sclerosis.

Many counts were recorded for this clonotype. The chain links TRBV11-2 to TRBJ2-1; 8 bases agree with TRBD2. This CDR3 comprises 14 residues. Germline CDR1 is SGHAT and CDR2 is FQNNGV. V dropped 1 base and J dropped 9; count of bases not matched to a gene: 5. CDR3 DNA sequence: TGTGCCAGCAGCTTAGCGGGAGGGCCAGGTGAGCAGTTCTTC. The encoded protein is CASSLAGGPGEQFF. Full variable domain (outside the CDR3, taken from reference TRBV11-2 and TRBJ2-1): EAGVAQSPRYKIIEKRQSVAFWCNPISGHATLYWYQQILGQGPKLLIQFQNNGVVDDSQLPKDRFSAERLKGVDSTLKIQPAKLEDSAVYLCASSLAGGPGEQFFGPGTRLTVL.

As regards this clonotype: Given a much more abundant clone one base away, this may be a read error. The rearrangement uses TRBV3-1 and TRBJ2-1; the match to TRBD1 covers 10 bases. The J call may not be correct, given that the DNA end is closer to TRBJ2-7. CDR3 length: 16 amino acids. Germline V gene lookup returns CDR1 LGHDT and CDR2 YNNKEL (reference sequence). CDR3 coding DNA: TGTGCCAGCAGCCTCCACGGGACAGGGGAAGTCAATGAGCAGTACTTC. Its translation: CASSLHGTGEVNEQYF.